This T cell receptor (beta chain) was observed in a study of response to subunit inactivated influenza vaccine. Study-level findings and limits: After each seasonal influenza vaccination, few new T cells are recruited, the authors suggested.

In regard to this clonotype: Its antigen is still unknown.

MiXCR, run by TCRdb on the RT-PCR reads, gives a single entry per CDR3 protein. The top ten hold 3% to 3.5% of the sample, which has around 530,000 distinct CDR3 sequences, 16% seen once. Per germline, CDR1 LGHNA and CDR2 YNFKEQ. The CDR3 spans 18 residues. V lost 1 base, J lost 2 bases, and 11 bases stayed unmatched. The J gene is TRBJ2-5, the V gene TRBV4-2; 9 positions agree with TRBD2. This TCR derives from a man aged 50-75 years who received an inactivated influenza vaccine. The sequencing here drew on CD4+ T cells sorted from PBMCs, taken less than 25 months after vaccination. The DNA of the CDR3 is TGTGCCAGCAGCCAAGGGAGGGCTAGCGGGACAAAACAAGAGACCCAGTACTTC. This codes for CASSQGRASGTKQETQYF.